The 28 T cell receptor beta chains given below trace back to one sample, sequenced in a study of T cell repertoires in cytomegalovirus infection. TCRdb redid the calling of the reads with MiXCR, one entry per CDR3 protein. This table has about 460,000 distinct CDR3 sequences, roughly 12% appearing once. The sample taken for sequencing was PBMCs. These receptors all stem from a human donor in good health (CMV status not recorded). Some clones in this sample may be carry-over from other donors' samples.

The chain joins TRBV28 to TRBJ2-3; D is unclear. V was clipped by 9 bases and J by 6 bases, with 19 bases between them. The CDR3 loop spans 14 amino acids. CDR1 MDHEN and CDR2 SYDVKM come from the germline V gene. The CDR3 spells CASIDGSMSDTQYF. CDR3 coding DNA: TGTGCCAGTATAGACGGATCCATGAGCGATACGCAGTATTTT.

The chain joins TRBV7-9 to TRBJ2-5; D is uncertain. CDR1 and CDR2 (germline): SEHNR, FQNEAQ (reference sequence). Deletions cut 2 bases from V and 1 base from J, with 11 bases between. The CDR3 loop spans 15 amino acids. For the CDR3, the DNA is TGTGCCAGCAGCTTACCGGGTAACGGCCAAGAGACCCAGTACTTC. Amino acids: CASSLPGNGQETQYF.

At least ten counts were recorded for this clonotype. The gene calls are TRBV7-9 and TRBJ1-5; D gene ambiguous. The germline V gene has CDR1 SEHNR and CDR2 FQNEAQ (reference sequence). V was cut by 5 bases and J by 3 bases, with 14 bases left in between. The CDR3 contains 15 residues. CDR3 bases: TGTGCCAGCAGCAATCAGGCGGAGCACAATCAGCCCCAGCATTTT. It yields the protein CASSNQAEHNQPQHF.

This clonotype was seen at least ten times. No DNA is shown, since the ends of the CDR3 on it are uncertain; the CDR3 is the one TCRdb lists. The CDR3 is CISVPEALAQPNTGELFF. The chain carries TRBV7-5 and TRBJ2-2. TRBV7-5 is a pseudogene segment. The CDR3 spans 18 amino acids, including both terminal residues.

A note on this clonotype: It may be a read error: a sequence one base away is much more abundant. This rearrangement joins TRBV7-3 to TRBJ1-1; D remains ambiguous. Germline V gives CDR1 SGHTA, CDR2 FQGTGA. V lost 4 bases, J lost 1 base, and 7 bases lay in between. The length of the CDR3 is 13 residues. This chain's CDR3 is CASSSQKNTEAFF. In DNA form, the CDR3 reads TGTGCCAGCAGCTCACAGAAGAACACTGAAGCTTTCTTT.

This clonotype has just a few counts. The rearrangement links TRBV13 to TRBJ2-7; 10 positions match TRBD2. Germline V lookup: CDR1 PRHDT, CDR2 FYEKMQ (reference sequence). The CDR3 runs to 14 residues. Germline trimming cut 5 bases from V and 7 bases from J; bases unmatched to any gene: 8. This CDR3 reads CASSPRTSGGEQYF. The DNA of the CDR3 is TGTGCCAGCAGCCCCAGGACTAGCGGCGGGGAGCAGTACTTC. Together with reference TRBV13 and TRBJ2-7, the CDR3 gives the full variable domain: AAGVIQSPRHLIKEKRETATLKCYPIPRHDTVYWYQQGPGQDPQFLISFYEKMQSDKGSIPDRFSAQQFSDYHSELNMSSLELGDSALYFCASSPRTSGGEQYFGPGTRLTVT.

The CDR3 nucleotides read TGCAGCGTTGAAGATAGGGGGAAACAGGACTACAATGAGCAGTTCTTC. Translated, it gives CSVEDRGKQDYNEQFF. The chain joins TRBV29-1 to TRBJ2-1, with D tentatively TRBD1 (6 bases). The V end lost 0 bases, the J end lost 3 bases, and 15 bases lay between the germline ends. The CDR3 spans 16 residues. From germline, CDR1 is SQVTM and CDR2 ANQGSEA.

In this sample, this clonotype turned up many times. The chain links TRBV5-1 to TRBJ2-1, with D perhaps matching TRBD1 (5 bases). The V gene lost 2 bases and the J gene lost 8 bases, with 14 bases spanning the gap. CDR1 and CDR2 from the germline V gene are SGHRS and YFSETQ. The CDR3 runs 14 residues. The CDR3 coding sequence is TGCGCCAGCAGCTTAAGCAGGGCATTCGATGAGCAGTTCTTC. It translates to CASSLSRAFDEQFF.

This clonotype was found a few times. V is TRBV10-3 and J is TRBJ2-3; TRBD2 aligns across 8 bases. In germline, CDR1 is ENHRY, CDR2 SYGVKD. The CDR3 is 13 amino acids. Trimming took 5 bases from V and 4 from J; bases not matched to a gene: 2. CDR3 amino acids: CAISSGSSDTQYF. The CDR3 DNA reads TGTGCCATCAGTAGCGGGAGTTCAGATACGCAGTATTTT.

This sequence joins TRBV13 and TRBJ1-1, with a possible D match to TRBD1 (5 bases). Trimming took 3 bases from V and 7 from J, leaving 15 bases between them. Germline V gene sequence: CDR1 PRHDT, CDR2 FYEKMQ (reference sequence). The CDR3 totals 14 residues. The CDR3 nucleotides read TGTGCCAGCAGCTTTGGTCGGGGGTCCGGTGAAGCTTTCTTT. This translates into CASSFGRGSGEAFF. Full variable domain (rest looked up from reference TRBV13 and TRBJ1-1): AAGVIQSPRHLIKEKRETATLKCYPIPRHDTVYWYQQGPGQDPQFLISFYEKMQSDKGSIPDRFSAQQFSDYHSELNMSSLELGDSALYFCASSFGRGSGEAFFGQGTRLTVV.

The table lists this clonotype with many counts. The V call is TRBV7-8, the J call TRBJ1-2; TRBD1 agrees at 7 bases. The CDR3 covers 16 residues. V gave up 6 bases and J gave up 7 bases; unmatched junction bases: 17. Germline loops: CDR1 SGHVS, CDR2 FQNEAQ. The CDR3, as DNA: TGTGCCAGCAGGGCTAGCGGCCGACAGGGAACGGCTGGCTACACCTTC. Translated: CASRASGRQGTAGYTF.

The CDR3 sequence: CASSVGEETQYF. In DNA, the CDR3 is TGTGCCAGCAGCGTAGGCGAAGAGACCCAGTACTTC. V and J are TRBV9 and TRBJ2-5; D is uncertain. V lost 0 bases and J lost 3, with 3 bases in between. The germline V gene has CDR1 SGDLS and CDR2 YYNGEE. The CDR3 runs 12 residues.

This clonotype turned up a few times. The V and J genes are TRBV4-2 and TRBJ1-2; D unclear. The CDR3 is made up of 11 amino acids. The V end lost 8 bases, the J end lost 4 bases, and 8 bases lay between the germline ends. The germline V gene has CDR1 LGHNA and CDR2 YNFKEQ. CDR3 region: CASGVTYGYTF. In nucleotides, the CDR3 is TGTGCCAGCGGGGTGACCTATGGCTACACCTTC.

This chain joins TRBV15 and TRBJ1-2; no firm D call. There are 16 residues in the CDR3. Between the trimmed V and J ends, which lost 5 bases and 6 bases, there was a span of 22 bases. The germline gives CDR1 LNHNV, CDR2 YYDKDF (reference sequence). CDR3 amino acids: CATSGFVGSAIDGYTF. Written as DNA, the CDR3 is TGTGCCACCAGCGGTTTTGTCGGGAGCGCAATAGATGGCTACACCTTC.

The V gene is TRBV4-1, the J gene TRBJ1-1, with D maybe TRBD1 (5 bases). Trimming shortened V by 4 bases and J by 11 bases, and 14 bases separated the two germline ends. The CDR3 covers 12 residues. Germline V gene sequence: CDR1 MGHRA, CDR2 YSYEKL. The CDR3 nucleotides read TGCGCCAGCAGCCCGCCGGCCGGGGGGGCTTTCTTT. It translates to CASSPPAGGAFF.

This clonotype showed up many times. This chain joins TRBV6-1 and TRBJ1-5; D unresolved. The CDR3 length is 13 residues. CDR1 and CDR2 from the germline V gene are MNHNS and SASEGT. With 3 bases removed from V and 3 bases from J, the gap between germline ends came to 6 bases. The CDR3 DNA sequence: TGTGCCAGCAGTGATCAGGTCAATCAGCCCCAGCATTTT. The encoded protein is CASSDQVNQPQHF.

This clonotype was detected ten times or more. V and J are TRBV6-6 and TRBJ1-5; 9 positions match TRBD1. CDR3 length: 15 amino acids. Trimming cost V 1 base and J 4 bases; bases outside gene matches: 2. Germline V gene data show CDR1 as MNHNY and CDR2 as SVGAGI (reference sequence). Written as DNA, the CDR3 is TGTGCCAGCAGTTACTTGGGACAGGGTAATCAGCCCCAGCATTTT. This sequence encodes CASSYLGQGNQPQHF.

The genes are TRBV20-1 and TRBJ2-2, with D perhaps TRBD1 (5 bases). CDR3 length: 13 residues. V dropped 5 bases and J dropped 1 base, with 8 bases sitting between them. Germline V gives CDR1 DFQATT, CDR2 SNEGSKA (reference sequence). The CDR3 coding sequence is TGCAGTGCTTTTGGACAGAACACCGGGGAGCTGTTTTTT. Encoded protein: CSAFGQNTGELFF.

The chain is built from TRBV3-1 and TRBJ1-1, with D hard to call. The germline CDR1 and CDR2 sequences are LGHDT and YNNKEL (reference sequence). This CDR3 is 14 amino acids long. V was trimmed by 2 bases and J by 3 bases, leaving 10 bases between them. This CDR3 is CASSQNSSYTEAFF. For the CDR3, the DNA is TGTGCCAGCAGCCAAAACTCGAGCTACACTGAAGCTTTCTTT.

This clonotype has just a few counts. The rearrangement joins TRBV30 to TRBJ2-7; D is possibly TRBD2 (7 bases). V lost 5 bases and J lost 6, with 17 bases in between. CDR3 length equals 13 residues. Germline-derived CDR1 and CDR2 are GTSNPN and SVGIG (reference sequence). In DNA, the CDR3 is TGTGCCTGGGACCTGGGGGGGCCCAGCGAGCAGTACTTC. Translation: CAWDLGGPSEQYF.

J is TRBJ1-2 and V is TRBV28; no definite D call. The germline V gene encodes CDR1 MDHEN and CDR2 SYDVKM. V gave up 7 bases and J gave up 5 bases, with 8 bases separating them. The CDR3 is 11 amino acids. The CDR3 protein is CASTGLYGYTF. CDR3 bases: TGTGCCAGCACGGGGTTGTATGGCTACACCTTC.

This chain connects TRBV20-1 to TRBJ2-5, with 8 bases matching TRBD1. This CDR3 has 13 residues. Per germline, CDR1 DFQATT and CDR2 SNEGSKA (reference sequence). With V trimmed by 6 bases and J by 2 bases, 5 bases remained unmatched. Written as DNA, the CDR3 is TGCAGTGCCACCACAGGGGGGCAAGAGACCCAGTACTTC. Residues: CSATTGGQETQYF.

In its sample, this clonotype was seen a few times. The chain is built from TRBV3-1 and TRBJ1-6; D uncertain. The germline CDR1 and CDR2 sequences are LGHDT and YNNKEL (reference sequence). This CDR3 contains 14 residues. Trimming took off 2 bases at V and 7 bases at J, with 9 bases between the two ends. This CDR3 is CASSQTAANSPLHF. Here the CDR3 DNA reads TGTGCCAGCAGCCAAACGGCAGCCAATTCACCCCTCCACTTT.

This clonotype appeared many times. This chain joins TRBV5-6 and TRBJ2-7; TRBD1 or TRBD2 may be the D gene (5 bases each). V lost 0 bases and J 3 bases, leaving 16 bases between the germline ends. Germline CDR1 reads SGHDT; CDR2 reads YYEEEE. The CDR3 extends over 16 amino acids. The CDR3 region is CASSLAAEEGHYEQYF. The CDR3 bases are TGTGCCAGCAGCTTGGCCGCGGAAGAGGGGCACTACGAGCAGTACTTC.

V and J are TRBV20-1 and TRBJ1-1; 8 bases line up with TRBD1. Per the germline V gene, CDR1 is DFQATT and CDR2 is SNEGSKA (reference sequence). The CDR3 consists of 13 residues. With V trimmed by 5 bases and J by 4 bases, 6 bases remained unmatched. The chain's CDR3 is CSADDRGGTEAFF. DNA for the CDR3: TGCAGTGCTGATGACAGGGGTGGCACTGAAGCTTTCTTT.

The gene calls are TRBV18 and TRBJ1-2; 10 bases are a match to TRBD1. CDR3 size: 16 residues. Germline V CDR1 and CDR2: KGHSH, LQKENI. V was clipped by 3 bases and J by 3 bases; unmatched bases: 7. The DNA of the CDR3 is TGTGCCAGCTCACCCGGGGACAGGGGACTCCACTATGGCTACACCTTC. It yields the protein CASSPGDRGLHYGYTF.

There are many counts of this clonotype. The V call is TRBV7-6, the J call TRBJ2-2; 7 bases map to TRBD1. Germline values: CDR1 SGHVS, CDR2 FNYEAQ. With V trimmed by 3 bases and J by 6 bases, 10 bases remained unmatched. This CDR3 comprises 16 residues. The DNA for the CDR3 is TGTGCCAGCAGCTTGCGGACAGGCCGAGGCTCCGGGGAGCTGTTTTTT. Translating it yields CASSLRTGRGSGELFF.

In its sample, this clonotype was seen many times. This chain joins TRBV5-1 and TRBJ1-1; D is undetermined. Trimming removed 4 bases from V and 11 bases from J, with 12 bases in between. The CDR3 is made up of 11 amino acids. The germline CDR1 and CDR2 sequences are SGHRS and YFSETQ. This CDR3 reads CASSVGDAAFF. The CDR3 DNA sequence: TGCGCCAGCAGCGTTGGGGATGCGGCTTTCTTT.